A single sample is the source of the 26 T cell receptor beta chains below, sequenced in a study of blood T cell repertoires in COVID-19. Clones were sequenced by immunoSEQ multiplex PCR, and TCRdb holds only the in-frame ones, with some missing. Among about 130,000 clones, around 76% were seen once, and the ten largest hold under 14%. Source material: peripheral blood. The source is a human donor in a cohort sampled during active COVID-19.

This clone was counted only a few times. The J gene is TRBJ2-4, the V gene TRBV5-5, with D perhaps matching TRBD2 (6 bases). V lost 4 bases and J lost 8, with 13 bases in between. CDR1 is SGHKS, CDR2 YYEKEE, per germline (reference sequence). The CDR3 is 13 residues long. The CDR3 spells CASSGGVSDIQYF. The CDR3 nucleotides read TGTGCCAGCAGCGGAGGGGTTTCGGACATTCAGTACTTC.

This clone turned up a few times. V usage is TRBV5-1 and J usage is TRBJ1-2; TRBD1 matches 7 bases. The trim removed 4 bases at V and 6 bases at J, leaving 12 bases unmatched. CDR3 size: 15 residues. Per the germline V gene, CDR1 is SGHRS and CDR2 is YFSETQ. The CDR3 is CASSPTSRQGDGYTF. The CDR3 DNA sequence: TGCGCCAGCAGCCCGACAAGCCGACAGGGCGATGGCTACACCTTC.

The chain carries TRBV12-3 or TRBV12-4 and TRBJ2-7; D unresolved. The CDR3 runs 13 residues. Trimming cost V 4 bases and J 2 bases, with 9 bases left between them. This CDR3 reads CASSSRVTYEQYF. Written as DNA, the CDR3 is TGTGCCAGCAGTTCTCGAGTCACCTACGAGCAGTACTTC.

Points on this clone: One junction end does not reproduce the germline sequence, and a read error may be involved. This chain connects TRBV6-5 to TRBJ1-6; TRBD1 matches 8 bases. Germline V lookup: CDR1 MNHEY, CDR2 SVGAGI. CDR3 length equals 12 residues. In DNA form, the CDR3 reads TGTGCCAGCAGGGAGGGACAGGCGGCTGGGTACTTT. As protein: CASREGQAAGYF.

The rearrangement joins TRBV18 to TRBJ2-7; 8 nucleotides agree with TRBD1. J lost 6 bases, V lost 4 bases, and 11 bases had no gene match. The CDR3 totals 15 residues. In germline, CDR1 is KGHSH, CDR2 LQKENI. Here the CDR3 reads CASSLTTGGQGEQYF. CDR3 DNA: TGTGCCAGCTCACTCACCACAGGGGGGCAGGGCGAGCAGTACTTC.

The chain joins TRBV5-5 to TRBJ2-3; 7 bases map to TRBD2. Looked up from germline, CDR1 is SGHKS and CDR2 is YYEKEE (reference sequence). CDR3 size: 18 residues. Germline trimming cut 4 bases from V and 4 bases from J; bases unmatched to any gene: 18. In DNA, the CDR3 is TGTGCCAGCAGCCGCGGCAGCGGGGCTTCCTATCTAGCAGATACGCAGTATTTT. It specifies CASSRGSGASYLADTQYF.

V usage is TRBV27 and J usage is TRBJ2-5; 10 bases match TRBD2. The CDR3 contains 15 residues. Looked up from germline, CDR1 is MNHEY and CDR2 is SMNVEV (reference sequence). J lost 2 bases, V lost 6 bases, and 6 bases had no gene match. In DNA form, the CDR3 reads TGTGCCAGCAGCCTCTTAGCGGGGGGACAAGAGACCCAGTACTTC. Its protein is CASSLLAGGQETQYF.

The rearrangement links TRBV24-1 to TRBJ1-2; weak D call: TRBD1 (6 bases). Trimming pared 3 bases from V and 7 bases from J, leaving 17 bases between. This CDR3 has 15 amino acids. Germline V gives CDR1 KGHDR, CDR2 SFDVKD. CDR3 region: CATSDTGQSWGGYTF. The CDR3 DNA is TGTGCCACCAGTGATACCGGACAGTCCTGGGGTGGCTACACCTTC.

This sequence joins TRBV28 and TRBJ1-1; 7 positions match TRBD1. V shed 10 bases, J shed 5 bases, and the junction held 16 bases outside the gene matches. This CDR3 spans 15 amino acids. CDR1 MDHEN and CDR2 SYDVKM come from the germline V gene. CDR3 protein: CATSQGGRPGTEAFF. The CDR3 DNA follows: TGTGCCACCTCCCAAGGGGGCCGCCCGGGGACTGAAGCTTTCTTT.

This clone was seen only a few times. The chain joins TRBV6-5 to TRBJ1-5; perhaps TRBD1 as D (6 bases). CDR3 length: 15 amino acids. Germline CDR1 is MNHEY and CDR2 is SVGAGI. V was pared by 7 bases and J by 0 bases, with 13 bases between. The CDR3 loop is CASILTGDSNQPQHF. The CDR3 bases are TGTGCCAGCATTCTGACAGGCGATAGCAATCAGCCCCAGCATTTT.

The rearrangement links TRBV18 to TRBJ1-2; D unresolved. Germline assignment: CDR1 KGHSH and CDR2 LQKENI. The germline V and J ends were trimmed by 3 bases and 1 base, with 15 bases remaining between them. The CDR3 totals 16 residues. The CDR3 region has the DNA TGTGCCAGCTCACCTCCGAACAGTATAAGTAACTATGGCTACACCTTC. Its protein is CASSPPNSISNYGYTF.

The rearrangement joins TRBV18 to TRBJ1-6; D ambiguous. Germline V gives CDR1 KGHSH, CDR2 LQKENI. V lost 6 bases and J 0 bases, leaving 9 bases between the germline ends. The CDR3 runs to 15 residues. The CDR3 sequence is CASSESSSYNSPLHF. CDR3 in DNA: TGTGCCAGCTCCGAAAGTAGCTCCTATAATTCACCCCTCCACTTT. The whole variable domain, remainder taken from reference TRBV18 and TRBJ1-6, is NAGVMQNPRHLVRRRGQEARLRCSPMKGHSHVYWYRQLPEEGLKFMVYLQKENIIDESGMPKERFSAEFPKEGPSILRIQQVVRGDSAAYFCASSESSSYNSPLHFGNGTRLTVT.

The V gene is TRBV10-3, the J gene TRBJ2-3; 14 positions agree with TRBD2. CDR3 length: 18 residues. With 5 bases clipped from V and 1 base from J, the junction kept 8 bases outside the gene matches. Looked up from germline, CDR1 is ENHRY and CDR2 is SYGVKD. CDR3 nucleotides: TGTGCCATCAGTCCTGGACTAGCGGGGGGCCACCGCACAGATACGCAGTATTTT. Translating it yields CAISPGLAGGHRTDTQYF.

V usage is TRBV2 and J usage is TRBJ1-1; D is undetermined. Germline V gives CDR1 SNHLY, CDR2 FYNNEI. The CDR3 extends over 13 amino acids. The V end lost 5 bases, the J end lost 1 base, and 8 bases lay between the germline ends. The CDR3 bases are TGTGCCAGCAGTTTACAACAGAACACTGAAGCTTTCTTT. The encoded protein is CASSLQQNTEAFF.

This chain joins TRBV9 and TRBJ2-3, with a weak D call TRBD2 (6 bases). Germline CDR1 is SGDLS and CDR2 is YYNGEE. CDR3 length equals 17 residues. V gave up 0 bases and J gave up 0 bases, with 14 bases separating them. The CDR3 here is CASSVATRAGSTDTQYF. As DNA, the CDR3 is TGTGCCAGCAGCGTAGCAACCCGCGCGGGGAGCACAGATACGCAGTATTTT.

V gene TRBV5-1 combines with J gene TRBJ2-7; D is perhaps TRBD1 (6 bases). The CDR3 consists of 15 residues. Germline CDR1 and CDR2: SGHRS and YFSETQ. Trimming cost V 3 bases and J 6 bases, with 19 bases left between them. The CDR3 DNA is TGCGCCAGCAGCTCAACACTCGGGACACCAATCGAGCAGTACTTC. Its translation is CASSSTLGTPIEQYF.

V usage is TRBV27 and J usage is TRBJ2-7; tentative D call: TRBD1 (6 bases). This CDR3 region has 16 residues. Trimming removed 2 bases from V and 5 bases from J, with 19 bases in between. Germline V CDR1 and CDR2: MNHEY, SMNVEV (reference sequence). The CDR3 spells CASSLGLTGLYHEQYF. The CDR3 DNA follows: TGTGCCAGCAGTTTAGGGTTGACAGGTCTGTATCACGAGCAGTACTTC.

This clone was seen once. The gene calls are TRBV19 and TRBJ1-1; no firm D call. Trimming took off 2 bases at V and 1 base at J, with 11 bases between the two ends. Germline lookup yields CDR1 LNHDA and CDR2 SQIVND (reference sequence). The CDR3 extends over 15 amino acids. Here the CDR3 DNA reads TGTGCCAGTAGTATACGTAGACGGGAGAACACTGAAGCTTTCTTT. The encoded protein is CASSIRRRENTEAFF.

This chain uses TRBV5-4 with TRBJ2-5, with 10 bases lining up with TRBD1. Germline CDR1 reads SGHNT; CDR2 reads YYREEE (reference sequence). The length of the CDR3 is 16 residues. The V segment lost 0 bases and the J segment 1 base; nucleotides outside the gene matches: 3. The CDR3 coding sequence is TGTGCCAGCAGCTTGGGACAGGGGGCGCCCCAAGAGACCCAGTACTTC. Protein product: CASSLGQGAPQETQYF.

The chain combines TRBV6-1 with TRBJ1-5, with a possible D match to TRBD1 (6 bases). The CDR3 runs 13 residues. Germline V gene data show CDR1 as MNHNS and CDR2 as SASEGT. Trimming pared 3 bases from V and 6 bases from J, leaving 9 bases between. As DNA, the CDR3 is TGTGCCAGCAGTGATACAGGGACTCAGCCCCAGCATTTT. Its protein is CASSDTGTQPQHF.

The table lists this clone with a count of one. V gene TRBV15 combines with J gene TRBJ2-7; 7 nucleotides align to TRBD1. V trimming: 6 bases; J trimming: 3 bases; junction bases outside the gene matches: 5. This CDR3 is 13 amino acids long. Germline CDR1 reads LNHNV; CDR2 reads YYDKDF (reference sequence). CDR3 in amino acids: CATSQDRVYEQYF. CDR3 coding DNA: TGTGCCACCAGTCAAGACAGGGTCTACGAGCAGTACTTC.

The gene calls are TRBV11-2 and TRBJ1-6, with a possible D match to TRBD1 (5 bases). Germline V gene lookup returns CDR1 SGHAT and CDR2 FQNNGV. V gave up 1 base and J gave up 10 bases, with 14 bases separating them. This CDR3 contains 15 residues. The CDR3 nucleotides are TGTGCCAGCAGCTTAGTCGGTCAGGGTGTCTCACCCCTCCACTTT. It translates to CASSLVGQGVSPLHF.

This chain uses TRBV9 with TRBJ1-4; TRBD1 might be the D (6 bases). CDR1 and CDR2 from the germline V gene are SGDLS and YYNGEE. V dropped 3 bases and J dropped 0 bases, with 12 bases sitting between them. The CDR3 sequence is 16 residues long. The CDR3 bases are TGTGCCAGCAGCGGGGGGGGCAACCCAACTAATGAAAAACTGTTTTTT. Protein: CASSGGGNPTNEKLFF.

V is TRBV7-8 and J is TRBJ2-7; the match to TRBD2 covers 8 bases. CDR1 and CDR2 (germline): SGHVS, FQNEAQ. The CDR3 runs 15 residues. Germline trimming cut 5 bases from V and 6 bases from J; bases unmatched to any gene: 12. The CDR3 sequence: CASSPRAGGVGEQYF. The CDR3 coding sequence is TGTGCCAGCAGCCCCCGAGCCGGGGGGGTGGGCGAGCAGTACTTC.

The chain uses TRBV7-9 and TRBJ2-7; 8 bases agree with TRBD2. CDR3 length: 14 amino acids. V lost 4 bases to trimming and J lost 5 bases; unmatched junction nucleotides: 7. Germline CDR1 SEHNR, CDR2 FQNEAQ (reference sequence). The CDR3: CASSSPARGDEQYF. DNA for the CDR3: TGTGCCAGCAGCTCCCCGGCGCGGGGGGACGAGCAGTACTTC.

This clone has a handful of counts. V gene TRBV19 combines with J gene TRBJ2-1, with D possibly being TRBD1 (7 bases). The ends were cut back, 10 bases at V and 2 bases at J, with 18 bases in the middle. Germline V CDR1 and CDR2: LNHDA, SQIVND (reference sequence). The CDR3 is made up of 15 amino acids. For the CDR3, the DNA is TGTGCCACCCGAGGGCAGGGGGGACCCTACAATGAGCAGTTCTTC. This sequence encodes CATRGQGGPYNEQFF.